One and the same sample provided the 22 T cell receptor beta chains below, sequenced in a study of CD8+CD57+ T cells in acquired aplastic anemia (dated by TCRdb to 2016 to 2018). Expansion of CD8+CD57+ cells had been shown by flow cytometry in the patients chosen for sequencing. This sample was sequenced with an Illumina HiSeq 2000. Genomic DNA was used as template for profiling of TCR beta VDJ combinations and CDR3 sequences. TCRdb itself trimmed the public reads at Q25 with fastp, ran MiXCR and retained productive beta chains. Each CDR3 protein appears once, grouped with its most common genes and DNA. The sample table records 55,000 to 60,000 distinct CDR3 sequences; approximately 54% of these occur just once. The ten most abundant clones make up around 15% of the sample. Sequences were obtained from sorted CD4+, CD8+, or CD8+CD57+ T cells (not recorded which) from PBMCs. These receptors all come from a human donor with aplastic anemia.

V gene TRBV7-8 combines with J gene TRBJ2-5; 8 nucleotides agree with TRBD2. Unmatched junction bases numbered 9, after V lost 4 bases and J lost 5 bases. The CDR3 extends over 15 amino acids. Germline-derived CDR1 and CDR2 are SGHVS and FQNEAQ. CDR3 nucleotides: TGTGCCAGCAGCTCACGGACTAGCTCGGGGGAGACCCAGTACTTC. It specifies CASSSRTSSGETQYF. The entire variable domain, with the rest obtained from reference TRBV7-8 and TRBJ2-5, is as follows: GAGVSQSPRYKVAKRGQDVALRCDPISGHVSLFWYQQALGQGPEFLTYFQNEAQLDKSGLPSDRFFAERPEGSVSTLKIQRTQQEDSAVYLCASSSRTSSGETQYFGPGTRLLVL.

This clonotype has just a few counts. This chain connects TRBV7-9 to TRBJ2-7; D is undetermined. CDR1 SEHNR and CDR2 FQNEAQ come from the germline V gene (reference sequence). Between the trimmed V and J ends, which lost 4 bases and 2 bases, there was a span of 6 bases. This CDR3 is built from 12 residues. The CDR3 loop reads CASSSVAYEQYF. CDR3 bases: TGTGCCAGCAGCTCTGTAGCCTACGAGCAGTACTTC.

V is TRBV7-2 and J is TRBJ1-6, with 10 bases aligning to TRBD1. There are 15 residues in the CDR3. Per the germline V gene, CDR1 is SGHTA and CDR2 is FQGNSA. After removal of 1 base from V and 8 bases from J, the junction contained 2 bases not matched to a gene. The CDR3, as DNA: TGTGCCAGCAGCTTAGGACAGGGGGCCTATTCACCCCTCCACTTT. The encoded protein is CASSLGQGAYSPLHF.

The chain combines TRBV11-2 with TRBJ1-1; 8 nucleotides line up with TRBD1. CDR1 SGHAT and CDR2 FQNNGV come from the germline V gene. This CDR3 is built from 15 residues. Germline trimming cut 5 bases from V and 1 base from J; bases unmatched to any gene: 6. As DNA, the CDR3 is TGTGCCAGCAGCCCACGGACAGGGCCGAACACTGAAGCTTTCTTT. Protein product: CASSPRTGPNTEAFF.

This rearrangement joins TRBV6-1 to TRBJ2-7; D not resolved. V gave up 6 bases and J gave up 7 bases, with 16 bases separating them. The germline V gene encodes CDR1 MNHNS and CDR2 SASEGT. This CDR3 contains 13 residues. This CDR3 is CASSQLWASEQYF. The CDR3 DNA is TGTGCCAGCAGCCAACTCTGGGCTAGTGAGCAGTACTTC.

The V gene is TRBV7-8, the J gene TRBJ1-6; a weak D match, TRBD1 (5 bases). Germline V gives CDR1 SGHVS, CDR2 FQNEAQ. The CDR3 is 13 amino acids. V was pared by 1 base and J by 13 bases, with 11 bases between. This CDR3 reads CASSLVEGTPLHF. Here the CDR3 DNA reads TGTGCCAGCAGCTTAGTCGAGGGGACTCCCCTCCACTTT. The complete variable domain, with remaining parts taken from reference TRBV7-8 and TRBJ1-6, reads GAGVSQSPRYKVAKRGQDVALRCDPISGHVSLFWYQQALGQGPEFLTYFQNEAQLDKSGLPSDRFFAERPEGSVSTLKIQRTQQEDSAVYLCASSLVEGTPLHFGNGTRLTVT.

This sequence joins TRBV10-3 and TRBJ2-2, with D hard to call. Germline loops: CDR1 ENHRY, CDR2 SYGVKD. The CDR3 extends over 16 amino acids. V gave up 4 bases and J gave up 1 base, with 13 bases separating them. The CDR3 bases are TGTGCCATCAGTGGAGGCAGCCTTGGGAACACCGGGGAGCTGTTTTTT. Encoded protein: CAISGGSLGNTGELFF.

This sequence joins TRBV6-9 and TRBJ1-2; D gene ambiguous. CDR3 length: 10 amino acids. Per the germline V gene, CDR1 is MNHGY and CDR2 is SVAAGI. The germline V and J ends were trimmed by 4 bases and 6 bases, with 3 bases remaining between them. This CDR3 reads CASSLDGYTF. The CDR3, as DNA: TGTGCCAGCAGTTTAGATGGCTACACCTTC.

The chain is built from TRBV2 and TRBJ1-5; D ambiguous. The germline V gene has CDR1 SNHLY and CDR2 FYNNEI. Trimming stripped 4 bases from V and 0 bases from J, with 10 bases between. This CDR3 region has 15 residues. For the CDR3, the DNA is TGTGCCAGCAGTGGTGGCAGAAATAGCAATCAGCCCCAGCATTTT. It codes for CASSGGRNSNQPQHF. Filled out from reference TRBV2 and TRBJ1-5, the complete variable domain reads EPEVTQTPSHQVTQMGQEVILRCVPISNHLYFYWYRQILGQKVEFLVSFYNNEISEKSEIFDDQFSVERPDGSNFTLKIRSTKLEDSAMYFCASSGGRNSNQPQHFGDGTRLSIL.

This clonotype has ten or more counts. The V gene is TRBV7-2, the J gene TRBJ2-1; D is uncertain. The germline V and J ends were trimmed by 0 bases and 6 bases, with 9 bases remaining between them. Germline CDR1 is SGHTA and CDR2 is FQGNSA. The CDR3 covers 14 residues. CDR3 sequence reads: CASSLARLINEQFF. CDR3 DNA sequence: TGTGCCAGCAGCTTAGCGAGACTCATCAATGAGCAGTTCTTC.

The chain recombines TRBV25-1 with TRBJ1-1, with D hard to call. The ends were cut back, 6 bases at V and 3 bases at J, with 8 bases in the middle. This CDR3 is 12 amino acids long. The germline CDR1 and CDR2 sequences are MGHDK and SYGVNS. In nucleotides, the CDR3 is TGTGCCAGCAGGACCCTGGACACTGAAGCTTTCTTT. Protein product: CASRTLDTEAFF.

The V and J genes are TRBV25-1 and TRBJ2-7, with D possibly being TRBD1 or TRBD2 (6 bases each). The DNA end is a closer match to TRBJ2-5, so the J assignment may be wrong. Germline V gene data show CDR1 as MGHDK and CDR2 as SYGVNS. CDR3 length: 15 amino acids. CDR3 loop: CASSEWGAGKETQYF. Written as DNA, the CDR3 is TGTGCCAGCAGTGAATGGGGGGCAGGGAAAGAGACCCAGTACTTC.

The CDR3 sequence is CASSGQANSPLHF. Here the CDR3 DNA reads TGTGCCAGCAGCGGACAGGCCAATTCACCCCTCCACTTT. V and J are TRBV12-3 or TRBV12-4 and TRBJ1-6, with 7 bases aligning to TRBD1. This CDR3 comprises 13 residues. The ends lost 6 bases at V and 7 bases at J; junction bases unmatched: 3.

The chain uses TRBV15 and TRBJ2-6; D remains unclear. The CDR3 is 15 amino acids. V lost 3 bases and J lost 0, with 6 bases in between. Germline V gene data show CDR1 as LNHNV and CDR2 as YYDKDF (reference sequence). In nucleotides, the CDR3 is TGTGCCACCAGCAGCGGCACCTCTGGGGCCAACGTCCTGACTTTC. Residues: CATSSGTSGANVLTF.

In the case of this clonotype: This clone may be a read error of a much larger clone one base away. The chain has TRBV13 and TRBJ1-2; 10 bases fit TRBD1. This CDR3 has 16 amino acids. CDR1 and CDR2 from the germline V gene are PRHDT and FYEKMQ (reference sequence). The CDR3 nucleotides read TGTGCCAGCAGCTCACGGGACAGGGGCTTGGACTATGGCTACGCCTTC. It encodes CASSSRDRGLDYGYAF.

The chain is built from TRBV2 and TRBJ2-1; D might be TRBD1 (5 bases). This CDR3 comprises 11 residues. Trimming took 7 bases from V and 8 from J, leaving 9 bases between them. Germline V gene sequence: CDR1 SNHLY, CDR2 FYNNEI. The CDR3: CASIGVDEQFF. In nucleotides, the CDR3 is TGTGCCAGCATAGGGGTAGATGAGCAGTTCTTC.

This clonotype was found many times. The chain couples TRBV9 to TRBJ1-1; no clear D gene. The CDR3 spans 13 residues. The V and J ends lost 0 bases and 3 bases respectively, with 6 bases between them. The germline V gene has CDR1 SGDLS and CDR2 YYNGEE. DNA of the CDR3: TGTGCCAGCAGCGTAGACGGAGACACTGAAGCTTTCTTT. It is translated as CASSVDGDTEAFF.

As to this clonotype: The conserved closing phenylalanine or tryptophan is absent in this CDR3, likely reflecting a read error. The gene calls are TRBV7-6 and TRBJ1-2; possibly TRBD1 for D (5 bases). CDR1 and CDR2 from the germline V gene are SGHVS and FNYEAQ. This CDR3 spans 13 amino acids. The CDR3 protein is CACSPDSVYGYTL. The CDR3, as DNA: TGTGCCTGCAGCCCCGACAGTGTCTATGGCTACACCCTC.

CDR3: CAIRTSGSSYNEQFF. The CDR3, as DNA: TGTGCCATCAGAACTAGCGGTAGCTCCTACAATGAGCAGTTCTTC. The rearrangement joins TRBV10-3 to TRBJ2-1, with TRBD2 matching over 8 bases. Trimming at V came to 6 bases and at J to 0 bases, leaving 4 bases not matched to a gene. The CDR3 spans 15 residues. CDR1 is ENHRY and CDR2 is SYGVKD in the germline V gene.

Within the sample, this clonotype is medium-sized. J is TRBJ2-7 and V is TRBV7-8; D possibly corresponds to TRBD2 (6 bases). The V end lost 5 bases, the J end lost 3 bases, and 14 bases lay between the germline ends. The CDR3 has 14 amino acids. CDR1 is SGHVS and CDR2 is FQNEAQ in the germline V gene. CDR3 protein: CASSLRGYSYEQYV. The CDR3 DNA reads TGTGCCAGCAGCCTCCGGGGGTACAGCTACGAGCAGTACGTC.

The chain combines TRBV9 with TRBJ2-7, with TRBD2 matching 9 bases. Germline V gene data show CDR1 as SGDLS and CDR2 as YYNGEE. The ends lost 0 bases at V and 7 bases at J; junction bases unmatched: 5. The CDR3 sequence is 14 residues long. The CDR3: CASSVGVAGDEQYV. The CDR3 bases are TGTGCCAGCAGCGTAGGGGTAGCGGGGGATGAGCAGTACGTC.

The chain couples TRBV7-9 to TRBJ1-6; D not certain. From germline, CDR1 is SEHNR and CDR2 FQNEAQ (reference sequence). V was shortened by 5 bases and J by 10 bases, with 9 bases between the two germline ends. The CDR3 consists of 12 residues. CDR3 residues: CASSLTRSPLHF. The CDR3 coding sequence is TGTGCCAGCAGCCTCACCAGGTCACCCCTCCACTTT.